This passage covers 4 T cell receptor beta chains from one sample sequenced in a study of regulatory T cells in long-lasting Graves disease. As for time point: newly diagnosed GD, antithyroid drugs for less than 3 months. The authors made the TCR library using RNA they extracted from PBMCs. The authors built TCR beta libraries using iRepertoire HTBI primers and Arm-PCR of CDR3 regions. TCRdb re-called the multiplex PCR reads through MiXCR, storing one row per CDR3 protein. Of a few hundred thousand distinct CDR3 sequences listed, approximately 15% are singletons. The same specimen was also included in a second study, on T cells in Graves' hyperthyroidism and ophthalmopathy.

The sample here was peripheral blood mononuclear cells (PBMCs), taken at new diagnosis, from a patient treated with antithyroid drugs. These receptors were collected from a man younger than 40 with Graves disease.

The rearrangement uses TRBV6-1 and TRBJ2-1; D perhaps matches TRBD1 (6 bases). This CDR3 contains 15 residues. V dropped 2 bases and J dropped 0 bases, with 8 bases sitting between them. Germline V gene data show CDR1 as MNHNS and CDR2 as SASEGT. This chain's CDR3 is CASSETGSSYNEQFF. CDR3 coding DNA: TGTGCCAGCAGTGAAACAGGGAGCTCCTACAATGAGCAGTTCTTC.

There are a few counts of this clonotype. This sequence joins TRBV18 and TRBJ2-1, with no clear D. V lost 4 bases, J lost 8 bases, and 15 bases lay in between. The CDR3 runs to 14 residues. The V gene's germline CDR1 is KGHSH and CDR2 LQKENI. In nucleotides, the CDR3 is TGTGCCAGCTCACGACCTGAACCCGGGCATGAGCAGTTCTTC. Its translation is CASSRPEPGHEQFF.

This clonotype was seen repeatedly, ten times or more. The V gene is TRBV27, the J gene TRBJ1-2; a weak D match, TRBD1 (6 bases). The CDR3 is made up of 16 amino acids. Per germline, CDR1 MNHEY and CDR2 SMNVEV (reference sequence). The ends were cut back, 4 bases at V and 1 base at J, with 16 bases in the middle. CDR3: CASSSISGTHNYGYTF. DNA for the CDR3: TGTGCCAGCAGTTCGATATCCGGGACACATAACTATGGCTACACCTTC.

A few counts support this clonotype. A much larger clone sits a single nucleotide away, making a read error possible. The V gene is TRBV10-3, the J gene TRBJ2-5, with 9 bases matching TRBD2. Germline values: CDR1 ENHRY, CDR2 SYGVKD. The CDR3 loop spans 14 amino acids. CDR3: CATQTSGPGETRYF. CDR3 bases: TGTGCCACACAAACTAGCGGGCCTGGGGAGACCCGGTACTTC.